This T cell receptor beta chain appears in the sequencing data of a study of tumor-infiltrating lymphocytes in primary liver carcinoma. The authors took blood RNA from unsorted whole blood and also extracted germline DNA. Concerning this clonotype itself: An end of the junction does not agree with germline; a read error may underlie this.

The CDR3 runs to 16 residues. Germline loops: CDR1 MGHRA, CDR2 YSYEKL. Reverse transcription of around 0.45 ug total RNA with a constant-region primer produced TCR beta cDNA. Library construction for TCR beta comprised three nested multiplex PCR rounds performed with slightly modified ARM-PCR. TRBV1-TRBV30 forward primers and a C-beta reverse primer were used in the first two PCR rounds, which each ran for approximately 10 cycles. TCRdb reprocessed the multiplex PCR reads with MiXCR, giving one entry per CDR3 protein. Among a few hundred thousand distinct CDR3 sequences, almost 60% were seen once, and the ten largest hold 15% to 20%.

The sample consisted of peripheral blood. The chain is built from TRBV4-1 and TRBJ1-2; D may be TRBD1 (6 bases). The TCR comes from a woman in her thirties with primary liver carcinoma and hepatitis B virus infection. The CDR3 bases are TGCGCCGGCAGCCGCGGACTTAAGACAGGAAACTATGGCTACACCTTC. Translated: CAGSRGLKTGNYGYTF.